The rows below give T cell receptor beta chains drawn from one sample of a study of PD-L1 blockade in urothelial cancer. Produced via immunoSEQ multiplex PCR; TCRdb's table is partial and in-frame only. The table has nearly 30,000 clones, roughly 86% seen once. The input for sequencing was PBMCs, taken around atezolizumab (anti-PD-L1) treatment. The receptor source for this set is a man aged 50 to 60 with urothelial cancer. CDR3s include the opening cysteine and the closing phenylalanine or tryptophan. D genes are given only for firm matches. Size tells how often a clone was seen (once, few, many) or the class of an expanded clone, and some rows leave it out.

TRBV13	TRBJ1-1	NA	12	NA	CASSFPGTEAFF	TGTGCCAGCAGCTTCCCGGGCACTGAAGCTTTCTTT
TRBV9	TRBJ2-7	TRBD1	14	NA	CASSLGTGGYEQYF	TGTGCCAGCAGCTTAGGGACAGGAGGCTACGAGCAGTACTTC
TRBV7-8	TRBJ2-5	TRBD2	16	NA	CASSLVASGSQETQYF	TGTGCCAGCAGCTTAGTGGCTAGCGGGAGCCAAGAGACCCAGTACTTC
TRBV27	TRBJ2-7	NA	15	NA	CASSLFLTGTYEQYF	TGTGCCAGCAGTTTATTTCTTACCGGTACCTACGAGCAGTACTTC
TRBV15	TRBJ1-3	NA	13	NA	CATRESSGNTIYF	TGTGCCACCCGGGAAAGCTCTGGAAACACCATATATTTT
TRBV7-6	TRBJ2-2	TRBD1	15	once	CASSITGGRDGELFF	TGTGCCAGCAGCATAACAGGGGGCAGGGACGGGGAGCTGTTTTTT
TRBV6-5	TRBJ1-2	NA	14	NA	CASSYARGNNGYTF	TGTGCCAGCAGTTACGCCCGCGGGAATAATGGCTACACCTTC
TRBV7-2	TRBJ2-3	TRBD2	15	NA	CASSPGAGGTDTQYF	TGTGCCAGCAGCCCCGGGGCCGGGGGGACAGATACGCAGTATTTT
TRBV10-2	TRBJ2-3	TRBD2	17	NA	CASSRWTSGSSTDTQYF	TGCGCCAGCAGTCGCTGGACTAGCGGGTCTAGCACAGATACGCAGTATTTT
TRBV9	TRBJ2-3	TRBD1	15	few	CASSGRDRGRDTQYF	TGTGCCAGCAGCGGGCGGGACAGGGGTAGAGATACGCAGTATTTT
TRBV7-2	TRBJ2-5	TRBD2	16	NA	CASSPRLAGGQETQYF	TGTGCCAGCAGCCCCAGACTAGCGGGAGGACAAGAGACCCAGTACTTC
TRBV5-6	TRBJ1-1	NA	16	NA	CASSPGWGGLNTEAFF	TGTGCCAGCAGCCCCGGGTGGGGGGGGTTGAACACTGAAGCTTTCTTT
TRBV7-9	TRBJ2-1	NA	13	NA	CASSSGLPNEQFF	TGTGCCAGCAGCTCGGGACTCCCCAATGAGCAGTTCTTC
TRBV13	TRBJ1-1	TRBD1	15	NA	CASSFIGGVRTEAFF	TGTGCCAGCAGCTTTATAGGGGGCGTTAGGACTGAAGCTTTCTTT
TRBV9	TRBJ1-2	TRBD1	15	NA	CASSVGDRPNYGYTF	TGTGCCAGCAGCGTAGGGGACAGGCCTAACTATGGCTACACCTTC
TRBV25-1	TRBJ2-4	NA	15	few	CASSDPGTAKNIQYF	TGTGCCAGCAGTGATCCAGGGACTGCCAAAAACATTCAGTACTTC
TRBV5-1	TRBJ2-7	TRBD2	16	NA	CASSSGLAGGGDEQYF	TGCGCCAGCAGCTCGGGACTAGCGGGAGGAGGTGACGAGCAGTACTTC
TRBV7-9	TRBJ1-3	NA	18	NA	CASSLGFTDIRRENTIYF	TGTGCCAGCAGCTTAGGGTTTACGGACATCAGGAGGGAAAACACCATATATTTT
TRBV27	TRBJ2-6	TRBD1	18	NA	CASSSWTGGNSGANVLTF	TGTGCCAGCAGTTCCTGGACAGGGGGTAACTCTGGGGCCAACGTCCTGACTTTC